This entry concerns a single T cell receptor (beta chain). The source of the sample is a study of blood T cell repertoires in COVID-19. Generated by immunoSEQ multiplex PCR, the TCRdb table keeps only in-frame clones and is missing some. The sample records fewer than 300,000 clones, 80% to 90% being singletons. Source material: peripheral blood. The clonotype was recovered from a man older than 75 with acute or convalescent COVID-19.

The CDR3 DNA sequence: TGTGCCAGCAGCGTAAAGGCGACGGAGTATGGCTACACCTTC. Its protein is CASSVKATEYGYTF. J is TRBJ1-2 and V is TRBV9; D is uncertain. This CDR3 is built from 14 residues. Germline lookup yields CDR1 SGDLS and CDR2 YYNGEE. V lost 1 base, J lost 5 bases, and 12 bases lay in between.